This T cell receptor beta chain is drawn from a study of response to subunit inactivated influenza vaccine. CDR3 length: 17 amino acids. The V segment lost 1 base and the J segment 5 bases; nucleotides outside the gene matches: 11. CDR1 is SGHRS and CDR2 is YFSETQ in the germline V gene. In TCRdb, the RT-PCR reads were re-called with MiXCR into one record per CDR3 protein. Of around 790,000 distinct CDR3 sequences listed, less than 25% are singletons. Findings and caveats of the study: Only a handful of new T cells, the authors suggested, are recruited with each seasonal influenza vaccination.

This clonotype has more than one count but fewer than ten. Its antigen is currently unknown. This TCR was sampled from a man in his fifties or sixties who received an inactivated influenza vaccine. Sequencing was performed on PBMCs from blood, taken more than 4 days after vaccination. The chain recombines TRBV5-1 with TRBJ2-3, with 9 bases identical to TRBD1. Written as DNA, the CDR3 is TGCGCCAGCAGCTTGTCTGATTCGACAGGGGGAGGAGATACGCAGTATTTT. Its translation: CASSLSDSTGGGDTQYF. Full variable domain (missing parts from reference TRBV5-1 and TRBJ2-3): KAGVTQTPRYLIKTRGQQVTLSCSPISGHRSVSWYQQTPGQGLQFLFEYFSETQRNKGNFPGRFSGRQFSNSRSEMNVSTLELGDSALYLCASSLSDSTGGGDTQYFGPGTRLTVL.